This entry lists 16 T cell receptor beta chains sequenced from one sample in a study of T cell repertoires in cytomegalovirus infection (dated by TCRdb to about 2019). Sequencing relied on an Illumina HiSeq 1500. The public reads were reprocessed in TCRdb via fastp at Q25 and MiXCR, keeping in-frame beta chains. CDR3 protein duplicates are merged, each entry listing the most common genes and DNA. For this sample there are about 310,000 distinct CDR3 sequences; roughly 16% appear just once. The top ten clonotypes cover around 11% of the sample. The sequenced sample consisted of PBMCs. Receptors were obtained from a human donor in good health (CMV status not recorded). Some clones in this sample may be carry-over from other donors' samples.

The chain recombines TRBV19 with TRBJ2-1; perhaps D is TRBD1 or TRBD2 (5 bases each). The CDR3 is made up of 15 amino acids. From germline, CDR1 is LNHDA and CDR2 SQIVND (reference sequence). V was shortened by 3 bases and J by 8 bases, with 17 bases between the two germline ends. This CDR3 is CASSIGTTAYDEQFF. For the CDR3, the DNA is TGTGCCAGTAGTATCGGGACGACTGCATACGATGAGCAGTTCTTC.

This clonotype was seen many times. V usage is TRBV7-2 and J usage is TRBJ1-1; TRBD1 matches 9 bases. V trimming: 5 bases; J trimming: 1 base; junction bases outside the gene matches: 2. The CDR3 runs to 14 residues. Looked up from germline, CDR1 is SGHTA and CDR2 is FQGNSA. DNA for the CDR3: TGTGCCAGCAGCCAGGGACAGGGGAACACTGAAGCTTTCTTT. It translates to CASSQGQGNTEAFF.

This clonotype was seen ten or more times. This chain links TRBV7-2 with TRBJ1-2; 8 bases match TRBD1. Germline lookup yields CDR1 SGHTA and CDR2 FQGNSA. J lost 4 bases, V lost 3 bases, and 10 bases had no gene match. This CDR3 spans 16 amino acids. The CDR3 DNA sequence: TGTGCCAGCAGCTTGCAGGGACAGGCGGGGGCCTATGGCTACACCTTC. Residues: CASSLQGQAGAYGYTF. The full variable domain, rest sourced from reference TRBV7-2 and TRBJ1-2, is GAGVSQSPSNKVTEKGKDVELRCDPISGHTALYWYRQSLGQGLEFLIYFQGNSAPDKSGLPSDRFSAERTGGSVSTLTIQRTQQEDSAVYLCASSLQGQAGAYGYTFGSGTRLTVV.

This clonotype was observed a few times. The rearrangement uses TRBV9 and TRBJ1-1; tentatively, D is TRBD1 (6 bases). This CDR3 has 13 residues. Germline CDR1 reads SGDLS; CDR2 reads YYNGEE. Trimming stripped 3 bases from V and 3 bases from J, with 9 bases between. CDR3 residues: CASSAGGHTEAFF. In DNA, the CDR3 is TGTGCCAGCAGCGCGGGGGGGCACACTGAAGCTTTCTTT.

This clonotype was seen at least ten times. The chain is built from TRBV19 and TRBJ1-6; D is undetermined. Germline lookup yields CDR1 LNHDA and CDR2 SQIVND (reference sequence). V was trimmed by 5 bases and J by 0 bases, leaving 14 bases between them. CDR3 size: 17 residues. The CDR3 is CASSGGKTSSYNSPLHF. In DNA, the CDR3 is TGTGCCAGTAGTGGAGGGAAAACGAGCTCCTATAATTCACCCCTCCACTTT. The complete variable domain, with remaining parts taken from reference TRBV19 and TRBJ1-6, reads DGGITQSPKYLFRKEGQNVTLSCEQNLNHDAMYWYRQDPGQGLRLIYYSQIVNDFQKGDIAEGYSVSREKKESFPLTVTSAQKNPTAFYLCASSGGKTSSYNSPLHFGNGTRLTVT.

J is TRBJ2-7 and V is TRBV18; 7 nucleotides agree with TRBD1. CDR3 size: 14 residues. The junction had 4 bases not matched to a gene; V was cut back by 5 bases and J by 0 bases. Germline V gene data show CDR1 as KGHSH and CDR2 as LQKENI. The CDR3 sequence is CASSGTESSYEQYF. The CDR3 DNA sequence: TGTGCCAGCTCAGGGACAGAGAGCTCCTACGAGCAGTACTTC.

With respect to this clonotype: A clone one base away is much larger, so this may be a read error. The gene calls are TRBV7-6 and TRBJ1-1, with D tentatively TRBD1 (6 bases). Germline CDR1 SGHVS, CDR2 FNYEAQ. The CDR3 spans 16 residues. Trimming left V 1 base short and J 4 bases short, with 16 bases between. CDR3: CASSLVRGGAGTEAFF. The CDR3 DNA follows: TGTGCCAGCAGCTTAGTAAGGGGGGGCGCGGGCACTGAAGCTTTCTTT.

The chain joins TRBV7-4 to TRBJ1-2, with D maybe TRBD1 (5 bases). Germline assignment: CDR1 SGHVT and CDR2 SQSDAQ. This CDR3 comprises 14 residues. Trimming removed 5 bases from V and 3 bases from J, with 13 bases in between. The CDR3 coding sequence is TGTGCCAGCAGCCGGACACAGATGGACTATGGCTACACCTTC. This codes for CASSRTQMDYGYTF.

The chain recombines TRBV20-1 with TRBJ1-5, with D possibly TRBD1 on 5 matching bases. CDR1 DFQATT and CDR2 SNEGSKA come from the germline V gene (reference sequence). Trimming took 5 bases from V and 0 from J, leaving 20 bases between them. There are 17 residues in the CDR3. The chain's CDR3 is CSAYLGQGIFSNQPQHF. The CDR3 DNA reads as TGCAGTGCTTACCTCGGTCAGGGCATCTTTAGCAATCAGCCCCAGCATTTT.

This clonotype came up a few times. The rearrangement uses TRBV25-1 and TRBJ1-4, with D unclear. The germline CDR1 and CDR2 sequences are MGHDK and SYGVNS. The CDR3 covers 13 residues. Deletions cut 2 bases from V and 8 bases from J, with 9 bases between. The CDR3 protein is CASSEGRREKLFF. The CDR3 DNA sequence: TGTGCCAGCAGTGAAGGACGTCGCGAAAAACTGTTTTTT.

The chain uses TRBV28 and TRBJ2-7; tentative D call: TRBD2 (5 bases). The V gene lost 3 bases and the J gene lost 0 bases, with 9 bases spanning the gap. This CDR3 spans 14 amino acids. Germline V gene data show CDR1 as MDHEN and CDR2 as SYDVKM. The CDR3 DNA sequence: TGTGCCAGCAGTTTGGCAGCGGCCTCCTACGAGCAGTACTTC. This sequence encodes CASSLAAASYEQYF.

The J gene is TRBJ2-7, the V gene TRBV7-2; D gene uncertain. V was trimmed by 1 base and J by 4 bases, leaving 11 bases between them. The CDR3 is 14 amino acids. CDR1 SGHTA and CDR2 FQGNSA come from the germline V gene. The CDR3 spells CASSLDAERYEQYF. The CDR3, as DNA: TGTGCCAGCAGCTTAGACGCGGAAAGGTACGAGCAGTACTTC.

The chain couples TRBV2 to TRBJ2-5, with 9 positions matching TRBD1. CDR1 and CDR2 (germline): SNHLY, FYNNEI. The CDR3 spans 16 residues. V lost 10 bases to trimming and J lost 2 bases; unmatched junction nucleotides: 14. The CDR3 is CATGIQGASRQETQYF. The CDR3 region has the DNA TGTGCCACCGGTATACAGGGGGCGAGTCGGCAAGAGACCCAGTACTTC.

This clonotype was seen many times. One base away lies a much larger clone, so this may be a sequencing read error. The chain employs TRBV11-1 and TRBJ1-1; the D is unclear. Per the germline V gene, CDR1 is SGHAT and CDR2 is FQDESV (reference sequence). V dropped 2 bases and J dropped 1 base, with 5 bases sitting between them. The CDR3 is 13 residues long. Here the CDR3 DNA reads TGTGCCAGCAGCTTACACAGGAACACTGAAGCTTTCTTT. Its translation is CASSLHRNTEAFF.

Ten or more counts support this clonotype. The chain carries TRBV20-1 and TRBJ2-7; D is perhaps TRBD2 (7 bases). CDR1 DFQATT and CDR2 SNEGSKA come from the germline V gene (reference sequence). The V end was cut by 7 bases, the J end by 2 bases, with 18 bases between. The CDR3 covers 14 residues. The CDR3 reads CSGLQGGGTYEQYF. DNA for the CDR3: TGCAGTGGATTGCAGGGAGGGGGGACCTACGAGCAGTACTTC.

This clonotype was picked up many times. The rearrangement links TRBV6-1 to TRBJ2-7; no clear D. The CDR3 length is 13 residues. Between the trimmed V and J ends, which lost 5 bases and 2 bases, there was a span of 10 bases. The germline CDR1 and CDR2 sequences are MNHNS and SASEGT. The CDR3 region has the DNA TGTGCCAGCAGTCAGGCAGGACCCTACGAGCAGTACTTC. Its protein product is CASSQAGPYEQYF.